Listed below are T cell receptor beta chains from one sample, sequenced in a study of cytomegalovirus exposure and HLA in healthy donors. TCRdb's copy holds only in-frame clones and misses some; the assay was immunoSEQ multiplex PCR. In the table there are around 190,000 clones, 60% to 85% of which are singletons. Sequenced: PBMCs. The receptors were gathered from a man aged 35 to 55 in good health and CMV-seronegative. The CDR3 runs from the conserved cysteine through the conserved F or W. The order of the fields is CDR3 protein, CDR3 DNA, D gene, J gene, V gene, clone size. A D gene is named only where the DNA matches it firmly. A clone size is listed for some rows: how often the clone was seen (once, few, many), or a class if it is expanded.

CDR3aa: CASSLQGGIGETQYF; CDR3nt: TGTGCCAGCAGTCTCCAAGGAGGGATAGGAGAGACCCAGTACTTC; d_gene: -; j_gene: TRBJ2-5; v_gene: TRBV6-5; abundance: once
CDR3aa: CASSTDRDHEQYF; CDR3nt: TGCGCCAGCAGTACAGACAGGGATCACGAGCAGTACTTC; d_gene: TRBD1; j_gene: TRBJ2-7; v_gene: TRBV5-1; abundance: -
CDR3aa: CASSLGAGTGNTIYF; CDR3nt: TGTGCCAGCAGCTTGGGTGCAGGGACTGGAAACACCATATATTTT; d_gene: -; j_gene: TRBJ1-3; v_gene: TRBV5-4; abundance: -
CDR3aa: CASSSQQGIYGYTF; CDR3nt: TGTGCCAGCAGCTCGCAACAGGGGATCTATGGCTACACCTTC; d_gene: TRBD1; j_gene: TRBJ1-2; v_gene: TRBV7-2; abundance: -
CDR3aa: CASSPEGHPNYGYTF; CDR3nt: TGTGCCAGCTCACCAGAGGGACACCCCAACTATGGCTACACCTTC; d_gene: -; j_gene: TRBJ1-2; v_gene: TRBV18; abundance: -
CDR3aa: CAWSVPRTEIRGQYF; CDR3nt: TGTGCCTGGAGTGTACCCAGGACAGAAATACGAGGGCAGTACTTC; d_gene: -; j_gene: TRBJ2-7; v_gene: TRBV30; abundance: once
CDR3aa: CASRGLLAEQFF; CDR3nt: TGTGCCAGCAGGGGACTTCTCGCTGAGCAGTTCTTC; d_gene: -; j_gene: TRBJ2-1; v_gene: TRBV27; abundance: -
CDR3aa: CASSVGQGATKACYNSPLHF; CDR3nt: -; d_gene: -; j_gene: TRBJ1-6; v_gene: TRBV21-1; abundance: -
CDR3aa: CASSQDTGQGRSEAFF; CDR3nt: TGCGCCAGCAGCCAAGATACGGGACAGGGTAGGTCTGAAGCTTTCTTT; d_gene: TRBD1; j_gene: TRBJ1-1; v_gene: TRBV4-1; abundance: -
CDR3aa: CASSSGTGTYEQYF; CDR3nt: TGTGCCAGCAGCTCGGGGACAGGCACCTACGAGCAGTACTTC; d_gene: TRBD1; j_gene: TRBJ2-7; v_gene: TRBV7-2; abundance: few